This TCR beta chain was retrieved from a study of cytomegalovirus exposure and HLA in healthy donors. Overall study results and limits: In a later analysis, productive TCRs from donors in an Asian-associated ancestry cluster reportedly carried fewer N-insertions than the cohort mean. TCR beta V- and J-gene trimming was later associated with a missense DCLRE1C variant. Rarity marked most TCR sequences, yet some public TCRs occurred in many donors.

In nominal health when sampled, donors likely had unrecorded immune exposures nonetheless. To note about this clone: Its target is unknown.

The V end was cut by 4 bases, the J end by 11 bases, with 15 bases between. CDR1 is SGDLS and CDR2 is YYNGEE in the germline V gene. The CDR3 contains 12 residues. 60 Vbeta and 13 Jbeta primers were used in PCR. Clones were sequenced by immunoSEQ multiplex PCR, and TCRdb holds only the in-frame ones, with some missing. The profile shows about 180,000 clones, roughly four fifths of them singletons. The genes are TRBV9 and TRBJ1-1, with a tentative D call TRBD1 (5 bases). The material sequenced was PBMCs. This receptor was obtained from a male donor in good health and CMV-seronegative. CDR3 sequence (DNA): TGTGCCAGCAGCCTTAGTGGGGGGAGGGCTTTCTTT. Translating gives CASSLSGGRAFF.